Only a few counts were recorded for the clone carrying this T cell receptor beta chain. This CDR3 has 11 amino acids. The germline V gene has CDR1 SEHNR and CDR2 FQNEAQ (reference sequence). Trimming shortened V by 5 bases and J by 8 bases, and 9 bases separated the two germline ends. This entry belongs to a study of shared clonotypes between healthy human individuals. Using immunoSEQ multiplex PCR, the repertoire was profiled, and TCRdb retains in-frame clones only, with some absent. The repertoire holds about 2 million clones, with approximately 95% as singletons. The specimen was naive CD4+ T cells sorted from blood. Subset given: CD45RA+ positively selected. The TCR originated in a man between 18 and 29 years old in good health. The chain joins TRBV7-9 to TRBJ1-2, with a tentative D call TRBD1 (5 bases). Written as DNA, the CDR3 is TGTGCCAGCAGCGGTTGGGGCGGCTACACCTTC. Its translation is CASSGWGGYTF.